The 7 T cell receptor beta chains given below trace back to one sample, sequenced in a study of T cells in Graves' hyperthyroidism and ophthalmopathy. TCR beta CDR3 sequences were amplified from RNA transcripts. Researchers ran a first-round RT-PCR on the TCR CDR3 using the HTBI primer set. A single record per CDR3 protein comes from TCRdb applying MiXCR to the multiplex PCR reads. This table holds some 530,000 distinct CDR3 sequences, 22% found once. Sequenced: blood. The source is a woman in her seventies with Graves' ophthalmopathy.

V usage is TRBV30 and J usage is TRBJ2-7, with D possibly TRBD2 on 5 matching bases. CDR1 GTSNPN and CDR2 SVGIG come from the germline V gene (reference sequence). The germline V and J ends were trimmed by 4 bases and 6 bases, with 19 bases remaining between them. The CDR3 totals 14 residues. CDR3 sequence (DNA): TGTGCCTGGACGGAGAGGGTGATGGTCGGCGAGCAGTACTTC. It codes for CAWTERVMVGEQYF. The variable domain in full, with the rest retrieved from reference TRBV30 and TRBJ2-7, is SQTIHQWPATLVQPVGSPLSLECTVEGTSNPNLYWYRQAAGRGLQLLFYSVGIGQISSEVPQNLSASRPQDRQFILSSKKLLLSDSGFYLCAWTERVMVGEQYFGPGTRLTVT.

In its sample, this clonotype was seen a few times. Written as DNA, the CDR3 is TGTGCCAGCAGTTCGGTACTAGCGGGAACCTACGAGCAGTACTTC. Amino acids: CASSSVLAGTYEQYF. The J gene is TRBJ2-7, the V gene TRBV27; TRBD2 matches 10 bases. There are 15 residues in the CDR3. With V trimmed by 4 bases and J by 2 bases, 5 bases remained unmatched. Germline V CDR1 and CDR2: MNHEY, SMNVEV (reference sequence).

The gene calls are TRBV30 and TRBJ1-5; D is unclear. V shed 1 base and J shed 1 base, with 11 bases lying between them. Per germline, CDR1 GTSNPN and CDR2 SVGIG (reference sequence). CDR3 length: 15 amino acids. The CDR3 DNA is TGTGCCTGGAGTGCCTCCTCCGGGAGCAATCAGCCCCAGCATTTT. It yields the protein CAWSASSGSNQPQHF.

At least ten counts were recorded for this clonotype. CDR3 DNA sequence: TGTGCCAGCAGCCCCGAGGGGAGGGGGCACGAGACCCAGTACTTC. This gives the protein CASSPEGRGHETQYF. The chain has TRBV7-2 and TRBJ2-5; D possibly matches TRBD1 or TRBD2 (7 bases each). Germline CDR1 reads SGHTA; CDR2 reads FQGNSA. There are 15 residues in the CDR3. Trimming removed 5 bases at V and 5 bases at J, with 18 bases between.

V usage is TRBV15 and J usage is TRBJ1-6, with a possible D match to TRBD1 (5 bases). From germline, CDR1 is LNHNV and CDR2 YYDKDF (reference sequence). The CDR3 runs 15 residues. Trimming took off 0 bases at V and 9 bases at J, with 12 bases between the two ends. The CDR3 here is CATSRESQGRSPLHF. The CDR3 DNA reads as TGTGCCACCAGCAGAGAGAGTCAGGGACGTTCACCCCTCCACTTT.

This clonotype was seen more than once but under ten times. The genes are TRBV29-1 and TRBJ2-3; D is possibly TRBD1 (6 bases). CDR1 is SQVTM and CDR2 is ANQGSEA in the germline V gene. The CDR3 spans 13 residues. V was cut by 5 bases and J by 4 bases, with 13 bases left in between. CDR3: CSVSQGMADTQYF. The CDR3 region has the DNA TGCAGCGTTTCACAGGGTATGGCAGATACGCAGTATTTT.

This rearrangement joins TRBV18 to TRBJ1-2, with TRBD1 as a possible D gene (5 bases). Trimming removed 3 bases from V and 2 bases from J, with 7 bases in between. This CDR3 has 13 residues. In germline, CDR1 is KGHSH, CDR2 LQKENI. As DNA, the CDR3 is TGTGCCAGCTCACCGCGACAGAACTATGGCTACACCTTC. This codes for CASSPRQNYGYTF.